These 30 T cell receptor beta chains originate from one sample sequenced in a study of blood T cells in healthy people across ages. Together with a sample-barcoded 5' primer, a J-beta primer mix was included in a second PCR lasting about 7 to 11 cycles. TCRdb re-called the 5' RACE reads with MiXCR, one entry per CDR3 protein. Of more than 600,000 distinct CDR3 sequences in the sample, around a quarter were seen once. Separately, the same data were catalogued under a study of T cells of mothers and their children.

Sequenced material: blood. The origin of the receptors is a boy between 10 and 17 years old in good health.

The CDR3 DNA reads as TGTGCCAGCAGTGAAAATAGCCAGGGAAGGACCCAGTACTTC. Protein product: CASSENSQGRTQYF. The V call is TRBV2, the J call TRBJ2-5, with D possibly matching TRBD1 (5 bases). V gave up 2 bases and J gave up 7 bases, with 14 bases separating them. The V gene's germline CDR1 is SNHLY and CDR2 FYNNEI. This CDR3 contains 14 residues.

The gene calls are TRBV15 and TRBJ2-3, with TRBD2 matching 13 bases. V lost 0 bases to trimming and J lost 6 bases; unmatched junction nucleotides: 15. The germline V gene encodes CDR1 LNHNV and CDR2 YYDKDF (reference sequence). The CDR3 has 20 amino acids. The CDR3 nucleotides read TGTGCCACCAGCAGAGATTTTCAAAAACCGGGACTAGCGGGATTGGATACGCAGTATTTT. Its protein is CATSRDFQKPGLAGLDTQYF.

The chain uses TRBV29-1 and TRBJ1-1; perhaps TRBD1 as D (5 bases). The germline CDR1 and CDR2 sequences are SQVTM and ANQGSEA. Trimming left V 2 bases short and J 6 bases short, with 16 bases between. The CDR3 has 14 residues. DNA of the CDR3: TGCAGCGTTGAACGGGGGAAAATGGGCGCTGAAGCTTTCTTT. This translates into CSVERGKMGAEAFF. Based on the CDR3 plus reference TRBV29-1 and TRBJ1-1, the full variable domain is SAVISQKPSRDICQRGTSLTIQCQVDSQVTMMFWYRQQPGQSLTLIATANQGSEATYESGFVIDKFPISRPNLTFSTLTVSNMSPEDSSIYLCSVERGKMGAEAFFGQGTRLTVV.

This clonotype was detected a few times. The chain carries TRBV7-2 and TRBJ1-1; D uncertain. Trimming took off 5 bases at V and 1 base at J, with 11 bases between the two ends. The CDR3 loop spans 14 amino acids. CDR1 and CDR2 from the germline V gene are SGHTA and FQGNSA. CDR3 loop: CASSIPSRNTEAFF. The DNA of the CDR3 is TGTGCCAGCAGCATACCCAGTAGGAACACTGAAGCTTTCTTT.

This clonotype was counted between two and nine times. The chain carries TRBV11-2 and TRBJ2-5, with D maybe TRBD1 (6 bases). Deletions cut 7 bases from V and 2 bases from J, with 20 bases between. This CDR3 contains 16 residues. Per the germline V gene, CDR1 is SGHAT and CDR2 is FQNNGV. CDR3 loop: CASNSTHRVSQETQYF. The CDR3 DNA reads TGTGCCAGCAACTCAACACACAGGGTTTCACAAGAGACCCAGTACTTC.

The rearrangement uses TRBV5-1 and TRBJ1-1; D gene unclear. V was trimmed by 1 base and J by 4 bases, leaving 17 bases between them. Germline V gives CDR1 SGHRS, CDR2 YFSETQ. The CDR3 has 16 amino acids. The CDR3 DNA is TGCGCCAGCAGCTTGAATCAGGCTTCGGGAGTCACTGAAGCTTTCTTT. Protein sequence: CASSLNQASGVTEAFF.

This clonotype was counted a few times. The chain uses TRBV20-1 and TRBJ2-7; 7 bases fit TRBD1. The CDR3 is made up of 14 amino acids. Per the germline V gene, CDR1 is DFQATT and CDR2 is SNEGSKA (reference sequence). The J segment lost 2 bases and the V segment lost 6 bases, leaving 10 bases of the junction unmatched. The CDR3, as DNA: TGCAGTGCGAACCTAGGGCAGGGGGCCTACGAGCAGTACTTC. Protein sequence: CSANLGQGAYEQYF.

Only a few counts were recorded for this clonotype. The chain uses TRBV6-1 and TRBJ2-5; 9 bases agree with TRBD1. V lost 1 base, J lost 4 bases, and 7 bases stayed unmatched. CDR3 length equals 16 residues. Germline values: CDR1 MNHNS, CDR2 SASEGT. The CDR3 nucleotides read TGTGCCAGCAGTGAAGTTAGGACAGGGGTAAGAGAGACCCAGTACTTC. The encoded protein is CASSEVRTGVRETQYF.

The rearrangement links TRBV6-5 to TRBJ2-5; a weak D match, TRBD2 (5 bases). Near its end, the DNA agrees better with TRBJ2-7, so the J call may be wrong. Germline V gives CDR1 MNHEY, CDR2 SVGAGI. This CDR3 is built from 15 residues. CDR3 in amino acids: CASSYGRRSSYEQYF. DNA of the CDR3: TGTGCCAGCAGTTACGGGCGGAGGAGCTCCTACGAGCAGTACTTC.

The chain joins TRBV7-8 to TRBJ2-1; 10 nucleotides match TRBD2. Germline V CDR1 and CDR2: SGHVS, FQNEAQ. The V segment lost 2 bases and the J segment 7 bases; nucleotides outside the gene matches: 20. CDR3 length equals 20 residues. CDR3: CASSLIAPIAPSGSWNEQFF. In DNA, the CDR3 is TGTGCCAGCAGCTTAATTGCCCCTATTGCCCCTAGCGGGAGTTGGAATGAGCAGTTCTTC.

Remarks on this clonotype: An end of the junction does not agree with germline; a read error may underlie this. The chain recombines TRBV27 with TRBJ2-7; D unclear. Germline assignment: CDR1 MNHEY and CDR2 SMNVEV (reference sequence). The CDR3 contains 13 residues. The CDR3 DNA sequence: TGTGCCAACAGTTTATCTATTACGGCCACCTTCCTCTTC. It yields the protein CANSLSITATFLF.

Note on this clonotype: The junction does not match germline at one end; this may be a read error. CDR3: CASSLGYRRGEQFF. The CDR3, as DNA: TGTGCCAGCAGTTTAGGATACCGGCGGGGTGAGCAGTTCTTC. The gene calls are TRBV11-3 and TRBJ2-1, with a tentative D call TRBD2 (6 bases). The CDR3 contains 14 residues. Germline CDR1 and CDR2: SGHNT and YENEEA.

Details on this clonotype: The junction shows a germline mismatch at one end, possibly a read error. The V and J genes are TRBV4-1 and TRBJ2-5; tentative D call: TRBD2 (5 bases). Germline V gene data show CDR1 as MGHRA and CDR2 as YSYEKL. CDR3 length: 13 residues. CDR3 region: CVSRGYAEETQYF. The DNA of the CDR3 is TGCGTCAGCAGAGGGTACGCGGAAGAGACCCAGTACTTC.

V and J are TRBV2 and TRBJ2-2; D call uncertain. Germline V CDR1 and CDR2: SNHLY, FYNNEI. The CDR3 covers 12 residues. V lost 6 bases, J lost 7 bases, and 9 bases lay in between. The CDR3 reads CASRPINGELFF. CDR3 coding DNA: TGTGCCAGCAGGCCCATTAACGGGGAGCTGTTTTTT.

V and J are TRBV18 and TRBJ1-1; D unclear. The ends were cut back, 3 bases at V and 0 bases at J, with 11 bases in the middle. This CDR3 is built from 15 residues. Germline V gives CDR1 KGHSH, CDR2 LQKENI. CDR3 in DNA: TGTGCCAGCTCACCTGGTGGCGGGGTGAACACTGAAGCTTTCTTT. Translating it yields CASSPGGGVNTEAFF.

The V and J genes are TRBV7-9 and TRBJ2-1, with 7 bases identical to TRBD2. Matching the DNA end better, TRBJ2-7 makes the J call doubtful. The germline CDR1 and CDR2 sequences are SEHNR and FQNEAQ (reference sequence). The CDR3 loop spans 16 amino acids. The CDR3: CASSLGASGSFYEQYF. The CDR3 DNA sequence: TGTGCCAGCAGCTTAGGGGCTAGCGGAAGCTTCTACGAGCAGTACTTC.

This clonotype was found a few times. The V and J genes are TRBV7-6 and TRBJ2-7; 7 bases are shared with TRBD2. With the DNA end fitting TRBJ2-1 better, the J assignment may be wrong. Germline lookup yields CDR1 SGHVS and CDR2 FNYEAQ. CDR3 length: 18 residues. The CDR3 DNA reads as TGTGCCAGCAGCCGCTTGAGCCCACTGGCGGGAGATACGTATGAGCAGTTCTTC. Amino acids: CASSRLSPLAGDTYEQFF.

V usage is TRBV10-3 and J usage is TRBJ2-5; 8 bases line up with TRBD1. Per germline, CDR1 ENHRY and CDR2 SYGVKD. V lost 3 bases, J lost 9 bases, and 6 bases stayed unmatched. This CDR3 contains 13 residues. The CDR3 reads CAISEYRGQAQYF. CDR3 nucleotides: TGTGCCATCAGTGAATATCGGGGACAGGCCCAGTACTTC.

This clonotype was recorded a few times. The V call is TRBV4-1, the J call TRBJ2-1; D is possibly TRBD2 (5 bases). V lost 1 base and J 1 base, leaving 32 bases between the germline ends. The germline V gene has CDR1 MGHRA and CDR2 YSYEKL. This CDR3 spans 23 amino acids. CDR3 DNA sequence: TGCGCCAGCAGCCAAGGATGGAAGGACTCTCTTCATCGCTCCACTATATCCTACAATGAGCAGTTCTTC. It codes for CASSQGWKDSLHRSTISYNEQFF.

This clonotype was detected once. Written as DNA, the CDR3 is TGTGCCAGCAGTTACCCTCGAGGCGAGCAGTACTTC. Translated, it gives CASSYPRGEQYF. The chain links TRBV6-2 or TRBV6-3 to TRBJ2-7; D ambiguous. The germline V gene has CDR1 MNHEY and CDR2 SVGEGT. The V end was cut by 2 bases, the J end by 6 bases, with 8 bases between. This CDR3 is built from 12 residues.

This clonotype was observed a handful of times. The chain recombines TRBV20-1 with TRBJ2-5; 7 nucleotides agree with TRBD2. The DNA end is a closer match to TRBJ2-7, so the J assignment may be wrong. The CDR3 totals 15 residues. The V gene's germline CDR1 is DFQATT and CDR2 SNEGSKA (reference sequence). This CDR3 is CSARDGRAGAYEQYF. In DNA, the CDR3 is TGCAGTGCTAGAGATGGTCGGGCGGGAGCCTACGAGCAGTACTTC.

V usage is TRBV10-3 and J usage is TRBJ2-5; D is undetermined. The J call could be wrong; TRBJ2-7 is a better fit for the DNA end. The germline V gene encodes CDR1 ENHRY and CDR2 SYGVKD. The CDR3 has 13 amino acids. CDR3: CAISEVFYYEQYF. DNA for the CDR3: TGTGCCATCAGTGAGGTCTTCTACTACGAGCAGTACTTC.

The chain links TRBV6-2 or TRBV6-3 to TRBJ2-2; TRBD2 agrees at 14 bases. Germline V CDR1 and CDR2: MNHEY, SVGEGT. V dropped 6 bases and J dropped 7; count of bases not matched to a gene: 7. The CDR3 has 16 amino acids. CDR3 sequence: CASSLGLAGVGGELFF. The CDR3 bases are TGTGCCAGCAGCCTGGGACTAGCGGGGGTCGGCGGGGAGCTGTTTTTT.

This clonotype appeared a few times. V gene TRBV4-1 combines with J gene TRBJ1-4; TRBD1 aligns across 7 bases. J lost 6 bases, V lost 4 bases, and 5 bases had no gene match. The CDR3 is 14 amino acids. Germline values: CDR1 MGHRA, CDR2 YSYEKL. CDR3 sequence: CASSLTGQDEKLFF. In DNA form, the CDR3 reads TGCGCCAGCAGCCTTACCGGACAGGATGAAAAACTGTTTTTT.

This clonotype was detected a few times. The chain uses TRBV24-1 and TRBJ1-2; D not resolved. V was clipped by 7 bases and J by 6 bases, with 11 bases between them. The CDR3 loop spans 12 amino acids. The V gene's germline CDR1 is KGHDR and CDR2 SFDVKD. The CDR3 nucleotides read TGTGCCACCAGAAGATGGTTTCATGGCTACACCTTC. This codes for CATRRWFHGYTF.

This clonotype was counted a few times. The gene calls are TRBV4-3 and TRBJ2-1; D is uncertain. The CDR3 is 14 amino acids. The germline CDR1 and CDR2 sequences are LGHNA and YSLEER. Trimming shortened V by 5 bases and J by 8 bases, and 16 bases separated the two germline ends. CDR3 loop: CASSEQTVVDEQFF. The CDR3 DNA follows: TGCGCCAGCAGCGAACAGACGGTGGTCGATGAGCAGTTCTTC.

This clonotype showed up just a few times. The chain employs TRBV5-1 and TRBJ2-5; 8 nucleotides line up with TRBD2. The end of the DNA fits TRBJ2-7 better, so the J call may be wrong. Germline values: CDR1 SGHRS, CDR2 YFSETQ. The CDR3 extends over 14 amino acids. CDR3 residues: CASSQAGDIPEQYF. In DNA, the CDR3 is TGCGCCAGCAGCCAAGCGGGAGATATACCCGAGCAGTACTTC.

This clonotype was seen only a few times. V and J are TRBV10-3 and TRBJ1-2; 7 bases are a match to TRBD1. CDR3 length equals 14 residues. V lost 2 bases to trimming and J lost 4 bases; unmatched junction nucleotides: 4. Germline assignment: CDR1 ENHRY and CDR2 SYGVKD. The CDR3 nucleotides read TGTGCCATCAGTGAGGACAGGGTGACCTATGGCTACACCTTC. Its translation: CAISEDRVTYGYTF.

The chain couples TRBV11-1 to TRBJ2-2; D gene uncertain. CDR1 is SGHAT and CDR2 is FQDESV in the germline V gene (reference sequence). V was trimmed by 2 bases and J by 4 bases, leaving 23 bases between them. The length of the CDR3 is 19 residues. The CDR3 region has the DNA TGTGCCAGCAGCTTATTTGTTTCGTCGGAGTCCCGTGGCACCGGGGAGCTGTTTTTT. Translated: CASSLFVSSESRGTGELFF. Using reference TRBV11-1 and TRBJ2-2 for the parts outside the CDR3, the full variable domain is EAEVAQSPRYKITEKSQAVAFWCDPISGHATLYWYRQILGQGPELLVQFQDESVVDDSQLPKDRFSAERLKGVDSTLKIQPAELGDSAMYLCASSLFVSSESRGTGELFFGEGSRLTVL.

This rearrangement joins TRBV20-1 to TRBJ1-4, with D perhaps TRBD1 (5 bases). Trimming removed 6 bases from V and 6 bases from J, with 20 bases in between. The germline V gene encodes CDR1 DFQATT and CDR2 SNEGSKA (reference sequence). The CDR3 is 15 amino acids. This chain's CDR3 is CSARLPLAGHEKLFF. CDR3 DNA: TGCAGTGCCCGACTACCCTTGGCAGGGCATGAAAAACTGTTTTTT.